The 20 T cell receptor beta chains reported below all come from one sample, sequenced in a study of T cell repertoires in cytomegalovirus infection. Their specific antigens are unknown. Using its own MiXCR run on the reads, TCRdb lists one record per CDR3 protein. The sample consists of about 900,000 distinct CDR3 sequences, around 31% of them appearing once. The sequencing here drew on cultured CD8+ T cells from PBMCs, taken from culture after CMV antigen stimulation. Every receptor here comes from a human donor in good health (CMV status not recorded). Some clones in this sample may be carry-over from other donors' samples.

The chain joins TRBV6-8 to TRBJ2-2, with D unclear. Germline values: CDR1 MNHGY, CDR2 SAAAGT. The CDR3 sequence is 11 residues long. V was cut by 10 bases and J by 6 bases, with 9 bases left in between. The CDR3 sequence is CATPRAGELFF. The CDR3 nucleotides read TGTGCCACCCCCCGGGCCGGGGAGCTGTTTTTT.

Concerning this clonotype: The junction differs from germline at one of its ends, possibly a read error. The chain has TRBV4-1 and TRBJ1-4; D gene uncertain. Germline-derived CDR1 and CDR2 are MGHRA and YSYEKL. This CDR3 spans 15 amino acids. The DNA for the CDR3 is TGTGCCAGCAGCTCCCGGTGGGAACTGGGAGAAAAACTGTTTTTT. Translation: CASSSRWELGEKLFF.

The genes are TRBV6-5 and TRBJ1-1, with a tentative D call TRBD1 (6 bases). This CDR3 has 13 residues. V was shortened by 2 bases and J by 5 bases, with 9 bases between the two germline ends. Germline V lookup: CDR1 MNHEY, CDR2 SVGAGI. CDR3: CASSYATGTEAFF. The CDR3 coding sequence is TGTGCCAGCAGTTACGCGACAGGTACTGAAGCTTTCTTT.

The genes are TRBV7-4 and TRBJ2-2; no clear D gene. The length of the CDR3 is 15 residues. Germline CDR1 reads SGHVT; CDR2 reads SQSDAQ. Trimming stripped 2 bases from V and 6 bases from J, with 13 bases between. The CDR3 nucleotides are TGTGCCAGCAGCTTAAGCCCCCCGATAGCCGGGGAGCTGTTTTTT. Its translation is CASSLSPPIAGELFF.

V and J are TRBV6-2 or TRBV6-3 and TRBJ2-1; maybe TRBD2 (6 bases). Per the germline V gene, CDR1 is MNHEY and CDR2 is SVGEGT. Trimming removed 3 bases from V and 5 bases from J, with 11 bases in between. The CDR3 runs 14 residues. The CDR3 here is CASSYTDYNNEQFF. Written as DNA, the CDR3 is TGTGCCAGCAGTTATACGGACTATAACAATGAGCAGTTCTTC.

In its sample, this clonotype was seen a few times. The CDR3, as DNA: TGTGCCAGCAGCTTAAAGAGACTGAACACCGGGGAGCTGTTTTTT. This encodes CASSLKRLNTGELFF. The J gene is TRBJ2-2, the V gene TRBV7-9, with D uncertain. The CDR3 is 15 amino acids. CDR1 is SEHNR and CDR2 is FQNEAQ in the germline V gene (reference sequence). The V end lost 2 bases, the J end lost 1 base, and 8 bases lay between the germline ends.

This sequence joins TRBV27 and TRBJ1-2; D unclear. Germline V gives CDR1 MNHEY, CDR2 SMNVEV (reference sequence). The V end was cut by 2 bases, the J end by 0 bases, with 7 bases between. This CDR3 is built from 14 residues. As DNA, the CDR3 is TGTGCCAGCAGTTTAGCCCCAGCTAACTATGGCTACACCTTC. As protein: CASSLAPANYGYTF.

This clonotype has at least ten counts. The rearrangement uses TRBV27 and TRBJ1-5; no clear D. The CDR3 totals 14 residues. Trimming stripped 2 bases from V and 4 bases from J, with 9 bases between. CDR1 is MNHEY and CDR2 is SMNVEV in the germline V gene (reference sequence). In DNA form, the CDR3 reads TGTGCCAGCAGTTTAGTACAGAAGAATCAGCCCCAGCATTTT. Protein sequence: CASSLVQKNQPQHF.

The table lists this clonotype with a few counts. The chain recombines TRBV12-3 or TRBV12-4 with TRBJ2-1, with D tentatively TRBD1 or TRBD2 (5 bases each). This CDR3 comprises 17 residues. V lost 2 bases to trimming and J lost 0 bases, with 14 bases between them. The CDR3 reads CASSLSSGLSSYNEQFF. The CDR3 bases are TGTGCCAGCAGTTTATCCTCGGGGCTGAGCTCCTACAATGAGCAGTTCTTC.

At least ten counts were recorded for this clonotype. CDR3 nucleotides: TGTGCCAGCAGCCCGGCCCATTACGAGCAGTACGTC. Translating gives CASSPAHYEQYV. The V gene is TRBV7-8, the J gene TRBJ2-7; D is ambiguous. The CDR3 covers 12 residues. Germline CDR1 SGHVS, CDR2 FQNEAQ. V was pared by 5 bases and J by 4 bases, with 9 bases between.

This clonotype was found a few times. The chain's CDR3 is CASSPTHRDPQFF. In DNA form, the CDR3 reads TGTGCCAGCAGCCCGACCCACAGGGATCCTCAGTTCTTC. The rearrangement joins TRBV7-9 to TRBJ2-1; a possible D gene is TRBD1 (6 bases). Germline values: CDR1 SEHNR, CDR2 FQNEAQ (reference sequence). Trimming took 5 bases from V and 13 from J, leaving 18 bases between them. The CDR3 is 13 residues long.

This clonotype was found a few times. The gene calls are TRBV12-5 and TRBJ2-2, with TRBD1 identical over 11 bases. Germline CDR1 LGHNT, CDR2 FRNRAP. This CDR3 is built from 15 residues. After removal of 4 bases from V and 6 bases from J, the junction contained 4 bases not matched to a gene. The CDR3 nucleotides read TGTGCTAGTGGTTACGGACAGGGGGCGGCCGGGGAGCTGTTTTTT. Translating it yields CASGYGQGAAGELFF.

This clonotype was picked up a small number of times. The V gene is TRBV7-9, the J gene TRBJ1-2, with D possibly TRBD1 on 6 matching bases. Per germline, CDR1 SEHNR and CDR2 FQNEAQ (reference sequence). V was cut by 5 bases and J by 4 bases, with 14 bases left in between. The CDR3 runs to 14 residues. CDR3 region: CASSKGAGVYGYTF. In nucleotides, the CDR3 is TGTGCCAGCAGCAAGGGTGCAGGGGTCTATGGCTACACCTTC. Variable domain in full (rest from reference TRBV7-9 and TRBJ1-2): DTGVSQNPRHKITKRGQNVTFRCDPISEHNRLYWYRQTLGQGPEFLTYFQNEAQLEKSRLLSDRFSAERPKGSFSTLEIQRTEQGDSAMYLCASSKGAGVYGYTFGSGTRLTVV.

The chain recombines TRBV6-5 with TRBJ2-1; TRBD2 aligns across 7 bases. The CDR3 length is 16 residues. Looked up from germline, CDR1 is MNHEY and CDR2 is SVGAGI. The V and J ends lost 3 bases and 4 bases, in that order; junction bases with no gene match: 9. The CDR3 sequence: CASSYSTSRAYNEQFF. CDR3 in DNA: TGTGCCAGCAGTTATTCGACTAGCCGGGCGTACAATGAGCAGTTCTTC.

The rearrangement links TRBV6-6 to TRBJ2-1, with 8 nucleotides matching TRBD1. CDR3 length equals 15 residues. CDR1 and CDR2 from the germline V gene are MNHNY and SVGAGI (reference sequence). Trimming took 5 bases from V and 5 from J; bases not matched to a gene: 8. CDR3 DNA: TGTGCCAGCAGTACCGGACAGGGTGGAAACAATGAGCAGTTCTTC. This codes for CASSTGQGGNNEQFF.

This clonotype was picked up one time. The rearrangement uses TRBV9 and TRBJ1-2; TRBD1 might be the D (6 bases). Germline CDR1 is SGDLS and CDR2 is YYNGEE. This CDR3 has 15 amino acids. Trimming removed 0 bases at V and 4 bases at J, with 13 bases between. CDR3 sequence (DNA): TGTGCCAGCAGCGTAGTCCGGGACACCTCCTATGGCTACACCTTC. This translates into CASSVVRDTSYGYTF.

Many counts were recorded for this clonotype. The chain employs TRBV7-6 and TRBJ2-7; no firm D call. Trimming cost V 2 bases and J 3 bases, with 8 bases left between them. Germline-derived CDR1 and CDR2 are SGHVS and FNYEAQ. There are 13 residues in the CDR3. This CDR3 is CASSLNGRYEQYF. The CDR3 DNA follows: TGTGCCAGCAGCTTAAACGGCCGCTACGAGCAGTACTTC.

The CDR3 coding sequence is TGTGCCAGCAGCTCCATGGTCGGACAGGGCAGTACGGCTTTCTTT. Translation: CASSSMVGQGSTAFF. The chain couples TRBV7-9 to TRBJ1-1; TRBD1 matches at 8 bases. This CDR3 is built from 15 residues. Germline CDR1 SEHNR, CDR2 FQNEAQ (reference sequence). Trimming cost V 4 bases and J 11 bases; bases outside gene matches: 15.

CDR3 protein: CASREYTGELFF. The CDR3 DNA follows: TGTGCCAGCAGGGAGTACACCGGGGAGCTGTTTTTT. This chain joins TRBV11-2 and TRBJ2-2; unclear D gene. With 6 bases removed from V and 3 bases from J, the gap between germline ends came to 5 bases. Germline loops: CDR1 SGHAT, CDR2 FQNNGV. The CDR3 consists of 12 residues.

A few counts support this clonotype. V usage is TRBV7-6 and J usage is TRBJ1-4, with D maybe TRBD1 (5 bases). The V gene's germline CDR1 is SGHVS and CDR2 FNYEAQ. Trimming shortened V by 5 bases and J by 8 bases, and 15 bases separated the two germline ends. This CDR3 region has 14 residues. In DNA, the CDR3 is TGTGCCAGCAGCCCGGCCAGGGTAGACGAAAAACTGTTTTTT. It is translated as CASSPARVDEKLFF.